A selection of T cell receptor beta chains follows, all from one sample in a study of blood T cell repertoires in COVID-19. Using immunoSEQ multiplex PCR, the repertoire was profiled, and TCRdb retains in-frame clones only, with some absent. Of approximately 86,000 clones listed, 80% were seen once; the top ten hold approximately 10%. The source material was peripheral blood. These receptors were taken from a woman aged 70-85 years with acute or convalescent COVID-19. CDR3s include the opening cysteine and the closing phenylalanine or tryptophan. D genes are given only for firm matches. Clone size is given for some rows only: seen once, a few or many times, or a class if the clone is expanded.

TGTGCCAGCCTAGCGGGAGTCGGCTACGAGCAGTACTTC	CASLAGVGYEQYF	TRBD2	.	TRBV2	TRBJ2-7
TGTGCCAGCAGTTATACAGGGGGCACTGAAGCTTTCTTT	CASSYTGGTEAFF	TRBD1	.	TRBV6-2/TRBV6-3	TRBJ1-1
TGTGCCAGCAGATACCGACGGACAGGGCAAACTGAAGCTTTCTTT	CASRYRRTGQTEAFF	TRBD1	few	TRBV6-5	TRBJ1-1
TGTGCCAGCAGTGGAGGTAGCGGTGATACGCAGTATTTT	CASSGGSGDTQYF	.	.	TRBV2	TRBJ2-3
TGTGCCAGCAATGAGGGGCACCGTCCCCCCTACGAGCAGTACTTC	CASNEGHRPPYEQYF	.	few	TRBV2	TRBJ2-7
TGTGCCAGCAGCCCGATTTCCGGGACAGGCTTTGAAAAACTGTTTTTT	CASSPISGTGFEKLFF	TRBD1	.	TRBV2	TRBJ1-4
TGTGCCAGCAGCCCCGGGGAGGAAGGTCTGAACACTGAAGCTTTCTTT	CASSPGEEGLNTEAFF	.	.	TRBV7-3	TRBJ1-1
TGTGCCAGCAGTTTCCCGGACAGAGTTAGCAATCAGCCCCAGCATTTT	CASSFPDRVSNQPQHF	.	.	TRBV28	TRBJ1-5
TGCGCCAGCAGGAGGGACAGGGGCATTTACGAGCAGTACTTC	CASRRDRGIYEQYF	TRBD1	.	TRBV5-1	TRBJ2-7
TGCAGCGTTGAAATAATCTGGCGGGAGGGCTCCTACGAGCAGTACTTC	CSVEIIWREGSYEQYF	TRBD2	.	TRBV29-1	TRBJ2-7
TGCGCCAGCAGCTGGGGGACAGCTAATGAAAAACTGTTTTTT	CASSWGTANEKLFF	TRBD1	.	TRBV5-1	TRBJ1-4
TGCGCCAGCAGTGATATGAGGGGGGGCCGTGAGACCCAGTACTTC	CASSDMRGGRETQYF	.	once	TRBV10-2	TRBJ2-5
TGCAGCGTTAGGACAGGGGCTGGGTTAGGGCAGTTCTTC	CSVRTGAGLGQFF	TRBD1	.	TRBV29-1	TRBJ2-1
TGTGCCAGTAGTATTGGCCAGCGGGGCGTTGGAGGGACAGATACGCAGTATTTT	CASSIGQRGVGGTDTQYF	TRBD2	.	TRBV19	TRBJ2-3
TGTGCCAGTAGTTGGACAGGTATGAACACTGAAGCTTTCTTT	CASSWTGMNTEAFF	TRBD1	.	TRBV19	TRBJ1-1
TGTGCCTGGGGGGAGCAGAATTCACCCCTCCACTTT	CAWGEQNSPLHF	.	once	TRBV30	TRBJ1-6
TGTGCCAGCAGTGAAGTGGGAGGGGCAGGGCGGAACTTC	CASSEVGGAGRNF	TRBD2	.	TRBV2	TRBJ2-5
TGTGCCTGGAGTCCAGACCCGGGACAGCGTATTACCTACGAGCAGTACTTC	CAWSPDPGQRITYEQYF	TRBD1	.	TRBV30	TRBJ2-7
TGTGCCAGTAGTATAGAACCGGGACAGAGCTCCTACGAGCAGTACTTC	CASSIEPGQSSYEQYF	TRBD1	.	TRBV19	TRBJ2-7
TGTGCCATCACACAGGGGCCCAACACTGAAGCTTTCTTT	CAITQGPNTEAFF	TRBD1	.	TRBV6-5	TRBJ1-1
TGTGCCAGCAGCGGTCAGAACGAGCAGTACTTC	CASSGQNEQYF	.	.	TRBV6-2/TRBV6-3	TRBJ2-7
TGTGCCAGTAGTACGCAGGGTGGTGAAAAACTGTTTTTT	CASSTQGGEKLFF	.	.	TRBV19	TRBJ1-4
TGCAGCGTCCCCCTAGCGGGGCCCCAAGAGACCCAGTACTTC	CSVPLAGPQETQYF	TRBD2	.	TRBV29-1	TRBJ2-5
TGTGCCAGTAGCGTTCCAGGGGCCACCGGCTACACCTTC	CASSVPGATGYTF	.	.	TRBV19	TRBJ1-2
TGTGCCAGCAGTTTATCGGGGACTAGCGGGAGGGTCAGGAATGAGCAGTTCTTC	CASSLSGTSGRVRNEQFF	TRBD2	once	TRBV28	TRBJ2-1
TGTGCCAGCAACCAAGGTCAGGGGTACCCCGGGGAGCTGTTTTTT	CASNQGQGYPGELFF	.	.	TRBV14	TRBJ2-2
TGCGCCAGCAGCCAAGATCTTAGGACAGGGGGTATGAACACTGAAGCTTTCTTT	CASSQDLRTGGMNTEAFF	TRBD1	few	TRBV4-3	TRBJ1-1
TGCGCCAGCAGCTCGGGACTAGCGGTAGCGCAAGAGACCCAGTACTTC	CASSSGLAVAQETQYF	TRBD2	.	TRBV5-1	TRBJ2-5
TGCGCCAGCAGCAGGTCCGGCGGGGGAGAGACCCAGTACTTC	CASSRSGGGETQYF	TRBD2	.	TRBV5-1	TRBJ2-5
TGTGCCAGCAAAGGGACAGGGATGGGACCCCTCCACTTT	CASKGTGMGPLHF	TRBD1	.	TRBV2	TRBJ1-6
TGCGCCAGCAGCCAAGGATTTGGGGGCATGGCCAAAAACATTCAGTACTTC	CASSQGFGGMAKNIQYF	.	.	TRBV4-1	TRBJ2-4
TGTGCCAGCAGATTAGCGGGGGGCAATGAGCAGTTCTTC	CASRLAGGNEQFF	TRBD2	.	TRBV27	TRBJ2-1
TGTGCCAGCAGCCAAGAGGAGGCGGGACTCTCCTACAATGAGCAGTTCTTC	CASSQEEAGLSYNEQFF	.	.	TRBV3-1/TRBV3-2	TRBJ2-1
TGCGCCAGCAGCTTGACGGGAGCCACTGAAGCTTTCTTT	CASSLTGATEAFF	.	.	TRBV5-1	TRBJ1-1
TGTGCCAGCAATTGGGCCAGGGGAATGAACACTGAAGCTTTCTTT	CASNWARGMNTEAFF	.	.	TRBV6-5	TRBJ1-1
TGTGCCAGCAGCCAAAGGTTCGGGTTGGCTGAAGCTTTCTTT	CASSQRFGLAEAFF	.	.	TRBV14	TRBJ1-1
TGTGCCAGCAGCGCACAGGTACCATCCTACGAGCAGTACTTC	CASSAQVPSYEQYF	.	.	TRBV7-8	TRBJ2-7
TGTGCCAGCAGTTTGCAGGGGGCGTCCTACGAGCAGTACTTC	CASSLQGASYEQYF	TRBD1	.	TRBV27	TRBJ2-7
TGTGCCAGCAGGAAGGGGGGGAACGAAGAGACCCAGTACTTC	CASRKGGNEETQYF	.	.	TRBV2	TRBJ2-5
TGTGCCAGTAGAAATAGCGGGACTACATTCGAGCAGTACTTC	CASRNSGTTFEQYF	TRBD2	few	TRBV19	TRBJ2-7
TGTGCCAGCTCCCCCCTCTCGACTAGTTATGCAGATACGCAGTATTTT	CASSPLSTSYADTQYF	.	.	TRBV18	TRBJ2-3
TGTGCCAGCAGTGAGGGGGGTTTACAGCCCCAGCATTTT	CASSEGGLQPQHF	.	.	TRBV6-1	TRBJ1-5
TGTGCCAGCAGCGTAGGGCAAAGCACAGATACGCAGTATTTT	CASSVGQSTDTQYF	.	.	TRBV9	TRBJ2-3